This TCR beta chain stems from a study of blood T cells in healthy people across ages (dated by TCRdb to the mid-2010s). Notes on the research overall: Template switching captured roughly one uniquely barcoded TCR beta cDNA molecule per two T cells in model experiments. Age-related changes in TCR beta repertoire diversity were measured in the study by deep sequencing normalized with unique cDNA molecular identifiers. To avoid experimental bias, donors of different ages were distributed randomly across sequencing lanes. Two additional independent replicas of 1 million unique cDNA reads from the same blood draw were analyzed for two donors (one aged 18 to 29 and one aged 80 or older). Donors were grouped into four age groups: young (average roughly 17 years), middle-aged (under 40), aged (around 60) and long-lived (approximately 78). Broad study findings and their caveats: Total diversity estimates from one million sequenced T cells were considered lower bounds and underestimates. As age increased, observed TCR beta diversity per million T cells dropped in a roughly linear way, and a significant reduction was already evident by age 40. Compared with the aged group, the long-lived group had more naive CD4+ T cells, fewer expanded clones and increased TCR diversity, suggesting age selection. Observed TCR beta diversity correlated strongly with the percentage of naive T cells measured by flow cytometry. The CMV infection status of donors was not known, potentially confounding age-related changes in expanded clonotypes. Because profiling used bulk unsorted PBMCs, naive and antigen-experienced compartments could not be compared conclusively.

Libraries were made using 5' RACE. Sequencer: Illumina HiSeq 2500. A second PCR of roughly 6 to 11 cycles was run with a J-beta primer mix and a sample-barcoded 5' primer. A unique molecular identifier was introduced onto each TCR beta cDNA molecule by a template-switch 5' adaptor carrying 12 random nucleotides. Each sample yielded at least 2.5 million CDR3-containing paired-end reads. First-strand cDNA synthesis was performed from all RNA using the Mint cDNA synthesis kit, with priming by a TRBC-specific oligonucleotide. After uracil-DNA glycosylase treatment, a first 18-cycle PCR used universal primers M1SS and BC2_uni_R on all cDNA. In the source study's methods: Each sample was normalized by randomly selecting 1 million high-quality reads, each carrying a distinct molecular identifier. Instead of being binned into consensus sequences, reads with shared molecular identifiers were discarded. MiTCR, run with a Q25 quality threshold and the strictest error-elimination algorithm, handled CDR3 identification, clonotype clustering and error correction. A nonparametric unseen species model using Euler transformation provided a lower-bound estimate of total TCR beta diversity. The public reads were reprocessed in TCRdb via fastp at Q25 and MiXCR, keeping in-frame beta chains. Each CDR3 protein appears once, grouped with its most common genes and DNA. In this record, the V and J calls reflect TCRdb's handling and not the investigators' own analysis. For this sample there are over a million distinct CDR3 sequences; 35% to 50% appear just once. Approximately 20% of the sample belongs to the ten largest clones.

Taken from the germline V gene, the CDR1 and CDR2 loops are ENHRY and SYGVKD. The CDR3 holds 15 amino acids from the cysteine to the phenylalanine. Only the CDR3 part of the read is kept: 45 bases, read in frame from the first base. Note on this clonotype: The antigen this receptor binds is unknown. Base qualities are not at hand, and no much larger clone is one base apart.

The donors were around 39 Caucasian individuals from Russia, aged 6 to 90 years, who were systemically healthy. Each donor gave ten milliliters of peripheral blood, drawn into EDTA-treated Vacutainer tubes. Ficoll-Paque density-gradient centrifugation was used to isolate PBMCs, with at least 6.5 million per sample. Trizol reagent was used to extract total RNA from PBMCs, with at least 6 micrograms per sample. Naive CD45RAhigh/CD27high T cell percentages were measured by flow cytometry on a PBMC aliquot from every donor. Sequencing used blood. In this chain, TRBV10-3 is recombined with TRBJ2-5, with the D assignment possibly TRBD1 or TRBD2, given 5 matching bases for each. Judging by the DNA end, TRBJ2-7 fits better; the J call may be wrong. This receptor was obtained from a woman aged 55-69 years in good health. The sequence in DNA is TGTGCCATCAGGGACCAGGGACGGGGTGGTTACGAGCAGTACTTC. It is translated as CAIRDQGRGGYEQYF.